The 22 T cell receptor beta chains below come from one sample, sequenced in a study of blood T cell repertoires in COVID-19. Profiling relied on immunoSEQ multiplex PCR, and the TCRdb table lists in-frame clones only, not all of them. This sample carries 200,000 to 300,000 clones, around four fifths of them seen once, and the ten largest clones take 4% to 5%. Sequenced material: peripheral blood. The receptors stem from a man aged 55 to 69 with acute or convalescent COVID-19.

This clone was seen a single time. The chain combines TRBV5-4 with TRBJ2-2, with 9 bases fitting TRBD2. This CDR3 is 15 amino acids long. Germline lookup yields CDR1 SGHNT and CDR2 YYREEE (reference sequence). V was clipped by 4 bases and J by 3 bases; unmatched bases: 4. The CDR3 protein is CASSPVAGDTGELFF. As DNA, the CDR3 is TGTGCCAGCAGCCCCGTAGCGGGGGACACCGGGGAGCTGTTTTTT.

This clone has just one count. The chain has TRBV20-1 and TRBJ2-3; 9 bases are shared with TRBD2. The CDR3 spans 16 residues. V lost 3 bases, J lost 3 bases, and 10 bases stayed unmatched. Per germline, CDR1 DFQATT and CDR2 SNEGSKA (reference sequence). CDR3 region: CSASSLAGRTTDTQYF. The CDR3 nucleotides are TGCAGTGCTAGTTCCCTAGCGGGGAGGACTACAGATACGCAGTATTTT.

The rearrangement links TRBV10-2 to TRBJ2-7, with no clear D. The CDR3 has 13 residues. Trimming pared 9 bases from V and 2 bases from J, leaving 14 bases between. CDR1 is WSHSY and CDR2 is SAAADI in the germline V gene. CDR3 region: CASGQEVTYEQYF. CDR3 bases: TGCGCCAGTGGGCAGGAAGTTACCTACGAGCAGTACTTC.

The DNA of the CDR3 is TGTGCCAGCAGTCGGGGGGGAAATCGTGAAAAACTGTTTTTT. Translation gives CASSRGGNREKLFF. The V call is TRBV6-2 or TRBV6-3, the J call TRBJ1-4, with D perhaps matching TRBD1 (5 bases). CDR3 length: 14 amino acids. Germline V gene data show CDR1 as MNHEY and CDR2 as SVGEGT. V was clipped by 5 bases and J by 7 bases, with 14 bases between them.

The chain links TRBV4-2 to TRBJ1-6, with a tentative D call TRBD1 (6 bases). Germline V gene lookup returns CDR1 LGHNA and CDR2 YNFKEQ. Trimming stripped 5 bases from V and 8 bases from J, with 19 bases between. The CDR3 runs 16 residues. CDR3 loop: CASSDRGTGSHSPLHF. CDR3 bases: TGTGCCAGCAGCGATCGGGGAACAGGGTCCCATTCACCCCTCCACTTT.

The chain has TRBV10-3 and TRBJ1-2; 9 bases fit TRBD1. Germline trimming cut 3 bases from V and 5 bases from J; bases unmatched to any gene: 4. CDR3 length: 14 amino acids. Germline V lookup: CDR1 ENHRY, CDR2 SYGVKD. CDR3 region: CAISDTGQGYGYTF. The CDR3 nucleotides are TGTGCCATCAGTGATACGGGACAGGGATATGGCTACACCTTC.

The V gene is TRBV3-1 (or the pseudogene TRBV3-2), the J gene TRBJ2-7; 7 bases match TRBD1. Unmatched junction bases numbered 6, after V lost 5 bases and J lost 2 bases. Germline values: CDR1 LGHDT, CDR2 YNNKEL (reference sequence). The CDR3 extends over 14 amino acids. The CDR3 loop is CASSIQGLTYEQYF. The CDR3 coding sequence is TGTGCCAGCAGCATACAGGGGCTTACCTACGAGCAGTACTTC.

The rearrangement uses TRBV5-4 and TRBJ2-4; D is perhaps TRBD1 (6 bases). Trimming left V 1 base short and J 5 bases short, with 10 bases between. Per the germline V gene, CDR1 is SGHNT and CDR2 is YYREEE (reference sequence). The CDR3 covers 14 residues. The CDR3 region is CASSLPGQQNIQYF. DNA of the CDR3: TGTGCCAGCAGCTTGCCCGGACAGCAAAACATTCAGTACTTC.

The J gene is TRBJ1-6, the V gene TRBV15; tentative D call: TRBD1 (6 bases). Trimming took off 0 bases at V and 2 bases at J, with 11 bases between the two ends. CDR1 is LNHNV, CDR2 YYDKDF, per germline (reference sequence). This CDR3 spans 17 amino acids. This CDR3 is CATSRDRGATYNSPLHF. Here the CDR3 DNA reads TGTGCCACCAGCAGAGATCGGGGGGCTACCTATAATTCACCCCTCCACTTT.

The gene calls are TRBV2 and TRBJ2-7; D unresolved. V was trimmed by 7 bases and J by 5 bases, leaving 12 bases between them. Per germline, CDR1 SNHLY and CDR2 FYNNEI. This CDR3 contains 12 residues. CDR3 loop: CASTLTRDEQYF. Written as DNA, the CDR3 is TGTGCCAGCACCTTAACACGGGACGAGCAGTACTTC.

The chain uses TRBV19 and TRBJ1-1; a weak D match, TRBD1 (6 bases). The CDR3 contains 14 residues. Germline V gene lookup returns CDR1 LNHDA and CDR2 SQIVND (reference sequence). V lost 8 bases, J lost 0 bases, and 13 bases lay in between. This CDR3 reads CASGFRGLNTEAFF. The CDR3 DNA is TGTGCCAGTGGATTCAGGGGCCTGAACACTGAAGCTTTCTTT.

Written as DNA, the CDR3 is TGTGCCAGCAGTTACTCGAAGGGCCTAGCGGGGGGGCCTAGGCAAGAGACCCAGTACTTC. This encodes CASSYSKGLAGGPRQETQYF. The chain links TRBV6-2 or TRBV6-3 to TRBJ2-5, with 12 bases aligning to TRBD2. The J segment lost 2 bases and the V segment lost 0 bases, leaving 13 bases of the junction unmatched. Germline loops: CDR1 MNHEY, CDR2 SVGEGT. This CDR3 contains 20 residues.

This sequence joins TRBV2 and TRBJ2-1, with 7 nucleotides matching TRBD2. The CDR3 has 15 residues. The J segment lost 0 bases and the V segment lost 2 bases, leaving 1 base of the junction unmatched. The germline V gene has CDR1 SNHLY and CDR2 FYNNEI. CDR3 sequence: CASSERTSSYNEQFF. The CDR3 region has the DNA TGTGCCAGCAGTGAACGGACTAGCTCCTACAATGAGCAGTTCTTC.

The gene calls are TRBV3-1 (or the pseudogene TRBV3-2) and TRBJ1-1, with D perhaps TRBD1 (5 bases). This CDR3 contains 14 residues. V dropped 7 bases and J dropped 3 bases, with 15 bases sitting between them. Germline V gives CDR1 LGHDT, CDR2 YNNKEL (reference sequence). In DNA, the CDR3 is TGTGCCAGCACCTCCACGGGGGGGGACACTGAAGCTTTCTTT. It codes for CASTSTGGDTEAFF.

This rearrangement joins TRBV2 to TRBJ2-2; 12 bases are a match to TRBD2. The V segment lost 8 bases and the J segment 4 bases; nucleotides outside the gene matches: 5. This CDR3 has 15 amino acids. Germline values: CDR1 SNHLY, CDR2 FYNNEI. The CDR3 region has the DNA TGTGCCAGCCGAAGGACTAGCGGGATCACCGGGGAGCTGTTTTTT. It codes for CASRRTSGITGELFF.

The chain recombines TRBV6-6 with TRBJ2-1; 7 bases are a match to TRBD1. The germline CDR1 and CDR2 sequences are MNHNY and SVGAGI (reference sequence). The CDR3 spans 15 residues. The J segment lost 0 bases and the V segment lost 6 bases, leaving 5 bases of the junction unmatched. Here the CDR3 reads CASSPRGSSYNEQFF. CDR3 DNA sequence: TGTGCCAGCAGCCCCAGGGGGAGCTCCTACAATGAGCAGTTCTTC.

Only one count was recorded for this clone. The chain uses TRBV7-2 and TRBJ1-2, with 9 bases aligning to TRBD1. CDR1 is SGHTA, CDR2 FQGNSA, per germline. J was trimmed by 4 bases and V by 5 bases; bases with no gene match: 5. The CDR3 is made up of 14 amino acids. The CDR3 here is CASSPPTGGYGYTF. CDR3 in DNA: TGTGCCAGCAGCCCGCCGACAGGGGGCTATGGCTACACCTTC.

The J gene is TRBJ1-4, the V gene TRBV19; 7 bases align to TRBD1. The CDR3 is 13 amino acids. Germline V lookup: CDR1 LNHDA, CDR2 SQIVND (reference sequence). Trimming cost V 10 bases and J 7 bases; bases outside gene matches: 9. The chain's CDR3 is CATYRGESEKLFF. Here the CDR3 DNA reads TGTGCCACATACAGGGGAGAAAGTGAAAAACTGTTTTTT. Looking up the rest from reference TRBV19 and TRBJ1-4 gives the full variable domain: DGGITQSPKYLFRKEGQNVTLSCEQNLNHDAMYWYRQDPGQGLRLIYYSQIVNDFQKGDIAEGYSVSREKKESFPLTVTSAQKNPTAFYLCATYRGESEKLFFGSGTQLSVL.

The chain combines TRBV6-5 with TRBJ2-3, with 8 positions matching TRBD2. With 4 bases clipped from V and 4 bases from J, the junction kept 7 bases outside the gene matches. The CDR3 is 15 amino acids. Germline CDR1 MNHEY, CDR2 SVGAGI. CDR3 loop: CASSSIRGGPDTQYF. The CDR3 DNA is TGTGCCAGCAGTTCCATCCGGGGGGGCCCAGATACGCAGTATTTT.

The count of this clone is one. The chain is built from TRBV2 and TRBJ2-1; 12 bases are shared with TRBD2. Trimming cost V 4 bases and J 9 bases; bases outside gene matches: 10. The CDR3 is made up of 16 amino acids. The germline CDR1 and CDR2 sequences are SNHLY and FYNNEI. The CDR3 DNA is TGTGCCAGCAGTGCCCCGGCTAGCGGGAGGGCCGGTGAGCAGTTCTTC. Translation gives CASSAPASGRAGEQFF.

V gene TRBV10-3 combines with J gene TRBJ1-4; 9 nucleotides line up with TRBD1. Germline CDR1 is ENHRY and CDR2 is SYGVKD. V gave up 4 bases and J gave up 4 bases; unmatched junction bases: 7. CDR3 size: 16 residues. The CDR3 region has the DNA TGTGCCATCAGTGCCGACAGGGGGAGCGGTAATGAAAAACTGTTTTTT. As protein: CAISADRGSGNEKLFF.

The V and J genes are TRBV3-1 (or the pseudogene TRBV3-2) and TRBJ2-7, with 7 bases fitting TRBD2. The CDR3 has 15 amino acids. J was trimmed by 4 bases and V by 10 bases; bases with no gene match: 16. CDR1 and CDR2 from the germline V gene are LGHDT and YNNKEL (reference sequence). CDR3 protein: CATGMWASGSYEQYF. The DNA for the CDR3 is TGTGCCACCGGCATGTGGGCTAGCGGAAGTTACGAGCAGTACTTC.